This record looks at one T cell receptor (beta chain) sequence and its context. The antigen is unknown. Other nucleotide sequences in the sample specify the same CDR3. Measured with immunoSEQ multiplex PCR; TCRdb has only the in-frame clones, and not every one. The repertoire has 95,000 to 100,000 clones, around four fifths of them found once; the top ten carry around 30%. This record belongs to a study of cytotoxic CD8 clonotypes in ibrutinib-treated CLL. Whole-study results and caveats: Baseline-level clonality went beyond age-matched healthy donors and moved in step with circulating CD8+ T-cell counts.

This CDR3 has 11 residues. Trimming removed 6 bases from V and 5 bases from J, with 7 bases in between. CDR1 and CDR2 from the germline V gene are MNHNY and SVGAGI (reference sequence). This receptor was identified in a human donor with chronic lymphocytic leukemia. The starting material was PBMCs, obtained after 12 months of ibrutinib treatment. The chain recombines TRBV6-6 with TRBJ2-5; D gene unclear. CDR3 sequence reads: CASSTRETQYF. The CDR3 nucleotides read TGTGCCAGCAGCACTCGGGAGACCCAGTACTTC.